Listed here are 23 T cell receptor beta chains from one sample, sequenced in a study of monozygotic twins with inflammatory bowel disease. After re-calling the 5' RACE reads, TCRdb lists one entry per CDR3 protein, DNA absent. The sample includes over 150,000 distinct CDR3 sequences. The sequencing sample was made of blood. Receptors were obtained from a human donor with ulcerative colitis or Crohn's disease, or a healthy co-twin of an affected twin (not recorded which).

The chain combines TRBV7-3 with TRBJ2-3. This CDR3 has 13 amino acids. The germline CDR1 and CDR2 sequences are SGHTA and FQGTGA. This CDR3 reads CASRAASTDTQYF.

CDR3: CASSPEGGTGHHEQYF. This chain uses TRBV18 with TRBJ2-7; TCRdb indicates TRBD1, and absent DNA this call remains unverified. The CDR3 consists of 16 residues. The germline CDR1 and CDR2 sequences are KGHSH and LQKENI.

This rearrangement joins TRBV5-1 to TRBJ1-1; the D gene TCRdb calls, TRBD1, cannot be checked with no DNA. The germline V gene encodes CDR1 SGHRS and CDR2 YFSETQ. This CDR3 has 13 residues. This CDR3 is CASRQGVNTEAFF. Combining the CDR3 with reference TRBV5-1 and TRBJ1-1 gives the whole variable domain KAGVTQTPRYLIKTRGQQVTLSCSPISGHRSVSWYQQTPGQGLQFLFEYFSETQRNKGNFPGRFSGRQFSNSRSEMNVSTLELGDSALYLCASRQGVNTEAFFGQGTRLTVV.

The CDR3 here is CASSLLGASVSYNEQFF. The V call is TRBV7-2, the J call TRBJ2-1; TCRdb lists TRBD1, though no DNA is available to test this call. The CDR3 is 17 residues long. CDR1 SGHTA and CDR2 FQGNSA come from the germline V gene.

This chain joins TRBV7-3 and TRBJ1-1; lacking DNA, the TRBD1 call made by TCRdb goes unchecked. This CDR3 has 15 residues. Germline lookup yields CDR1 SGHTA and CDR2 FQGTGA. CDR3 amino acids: CASSKETGKNTEAFF.

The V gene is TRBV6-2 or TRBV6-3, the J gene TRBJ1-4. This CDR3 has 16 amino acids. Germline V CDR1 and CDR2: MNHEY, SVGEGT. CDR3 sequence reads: CASSPDGRSANEKLFF.

CDR3 sequence: CASSSPYREETQYF. This chain uses TRBV7-2 with TRBJ2-5; without DNA, the TCRdb call of TRBD1 cannot be checked. The CDR3 runs to 14 residues. Germline CDR1 and CDR2: SGHTA and FQGNSA.

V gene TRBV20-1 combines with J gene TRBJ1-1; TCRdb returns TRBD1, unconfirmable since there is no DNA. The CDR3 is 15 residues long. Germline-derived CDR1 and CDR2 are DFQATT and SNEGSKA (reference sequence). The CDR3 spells CSASGQGGVWVEAFF.

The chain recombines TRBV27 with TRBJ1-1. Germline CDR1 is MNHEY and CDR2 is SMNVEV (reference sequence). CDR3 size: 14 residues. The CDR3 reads CASSSSSRPTEAFF.

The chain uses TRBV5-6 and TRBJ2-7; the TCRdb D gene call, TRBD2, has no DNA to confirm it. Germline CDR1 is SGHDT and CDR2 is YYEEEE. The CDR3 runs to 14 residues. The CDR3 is CASSSRDYHYEQYF.

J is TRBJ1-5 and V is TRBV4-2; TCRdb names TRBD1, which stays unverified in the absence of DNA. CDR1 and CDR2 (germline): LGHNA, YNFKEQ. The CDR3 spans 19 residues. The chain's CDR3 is CASSQETPRGRYSNQPQHF.

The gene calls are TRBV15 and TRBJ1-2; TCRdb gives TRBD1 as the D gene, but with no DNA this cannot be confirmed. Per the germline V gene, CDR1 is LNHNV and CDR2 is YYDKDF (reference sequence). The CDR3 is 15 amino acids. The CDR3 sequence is CATSRGRTGGFGYTF.

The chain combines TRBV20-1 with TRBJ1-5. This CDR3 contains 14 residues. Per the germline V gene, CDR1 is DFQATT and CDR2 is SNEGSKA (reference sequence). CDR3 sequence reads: CSARRGARDQPQHF.

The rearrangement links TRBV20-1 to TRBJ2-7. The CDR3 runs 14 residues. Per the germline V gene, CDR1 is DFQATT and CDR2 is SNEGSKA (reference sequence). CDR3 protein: CSARDDGSRYEQYF.

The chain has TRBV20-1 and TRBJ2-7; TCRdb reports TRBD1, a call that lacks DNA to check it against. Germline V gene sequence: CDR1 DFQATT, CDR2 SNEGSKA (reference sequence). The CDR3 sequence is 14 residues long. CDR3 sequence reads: CSAPPGGIRNEQYF.

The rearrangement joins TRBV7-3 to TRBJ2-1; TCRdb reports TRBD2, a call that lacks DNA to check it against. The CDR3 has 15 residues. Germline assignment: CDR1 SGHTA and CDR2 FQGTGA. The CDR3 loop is CASSYTGLVENEQFF.

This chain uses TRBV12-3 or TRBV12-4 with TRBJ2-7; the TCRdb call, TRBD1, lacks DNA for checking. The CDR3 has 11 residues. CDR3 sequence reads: CASSFGQVQYF.

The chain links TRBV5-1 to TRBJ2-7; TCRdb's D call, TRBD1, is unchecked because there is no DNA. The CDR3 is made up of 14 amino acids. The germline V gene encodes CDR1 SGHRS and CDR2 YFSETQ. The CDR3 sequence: CASSSGTGRSEQYF. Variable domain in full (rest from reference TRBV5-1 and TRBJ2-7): KAGVTQTPRYLIKTRGQQVTLSCSPISGHRSVSWYQQTPGQGLQFLFEYFSETQRNKGNFPGRFSGRQFSNSRSEMNVSTLELGDSALYLCASSSGTGRSEQYFGPGTRLTVT.

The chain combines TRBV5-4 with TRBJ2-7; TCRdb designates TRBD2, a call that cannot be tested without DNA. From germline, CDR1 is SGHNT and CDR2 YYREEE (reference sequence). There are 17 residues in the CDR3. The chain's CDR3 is CASSPRGGGRGEYEQYF.

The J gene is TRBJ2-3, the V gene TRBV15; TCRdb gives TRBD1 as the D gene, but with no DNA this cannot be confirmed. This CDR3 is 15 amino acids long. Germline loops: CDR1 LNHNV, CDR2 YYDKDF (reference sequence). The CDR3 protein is CATSRNRATTDTQYF.

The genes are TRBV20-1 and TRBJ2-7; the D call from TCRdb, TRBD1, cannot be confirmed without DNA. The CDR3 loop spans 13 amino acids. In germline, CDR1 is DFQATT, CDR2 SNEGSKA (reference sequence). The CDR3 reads CSASGRGRREQYF.

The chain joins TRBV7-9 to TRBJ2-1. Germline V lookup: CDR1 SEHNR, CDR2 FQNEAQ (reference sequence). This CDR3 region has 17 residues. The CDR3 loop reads CASSYQVAADSYNEQFF. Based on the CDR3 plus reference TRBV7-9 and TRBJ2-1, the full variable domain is DTGVSQNPRHKITKRGQNVTFRCDPISEHNRLYWYRQTLGQGPEFLTYFQNEAQLEKSRLLSDRFSAERPKGSFSTLEIQRTEQGDSAMYLCASSYQVAADSYNEQFFGPGTRLTVL.

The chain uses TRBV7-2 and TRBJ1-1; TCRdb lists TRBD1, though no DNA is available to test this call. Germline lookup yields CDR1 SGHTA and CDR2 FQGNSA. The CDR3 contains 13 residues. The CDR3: CASSSQSGAEAFF.